The 13 T cell receptor beta chains below were found in one sample sequenced in a study of T cells after yellow fever vaccination. TCRdb re-derived calls from the 5' RACE reads in MiXCR, one entry per CDR3 protein. The table includes 200,000 to 300,000 distinct CDR3 sequences, roughly 3.7% detected once. The sample consisted of PBMCs, taken 15 days after the yellow fever booster vaccination. The receptors derive from a man aged 18 to 30 who received the YFV17D yellow fever vaccine.

Comment on this clonotype: With a much larger clone just one base away, this may be a read error. This sequence joins TRBV29-1 and TRBJ2-3, with D perhaps TRBD2 (5 bases). Germline V gene data show CDR1 as SQVTM and CDR2 as ANQGSEA. The CDR3 totals 11 residues. CDR3 sequence (DNA): TGCTGCGGGCATATGTGGGATACGCAGTATTTT. Its protein is CCGHMWDTQYF.

This clonotype was recorded many times. The chain joins TRBV29-1 to TRBJ2-5; no clear D. Germline V gives CDR1 SQVTM, CDR2 ANQGSEA. V dropped 4 bases and J dropped 3 bases, with 9 bases sitting between them. The CDR3 loop spans 12 amino acids. The CDR3: CSVVWTEETQYF. CDR3 coding DNA: TGCAGCGTTGTGTGGACGGAAGAGACCCAGTACTTC.

This clonotype was observed many times. The chain carries TRBV27 and TRBJ2-4, with 11 bases aligning to TRBD1. V lost 6 bases to trimming and J lost 5 bases; unmatched junction nucleotides: 12. This CDR3 region has 17 residues. Germline-derived CDR1 and CDR2 are MNHEY and SMNVEV (reference sequence). CDR3: CASSKLRTGGVENIQYF. The DNA of the CDR3 is TGTGCCAGCAGCAAATTGAGGACAGGGGGCGTAGAAAACATTCAGTACTTC.

This clonotype was seen many times. V and J are TRBV5-4 and TRBJ2-3, with D tentatively TRBD1 (6 bases). The CDR3 is 15 residues long. The V gene's germline CDR1 is SGHNT and CDR2 YYREEE (reference sequence). V lost 4 bases, J lost 1 base, and 13 bases lay in between. CDR3 in DNA: TGTGCCAGCAGCCCCAAGACAGGACGCACAGATACGCAGTATTTT. Protein: CASSPKTGRTDTQYF.

This clonotype was found many times. The rearrangement links TRBV12-3 or TRBV12-4 to TRBJ1-1, with unresolved D. The V end was cut by 5 bases, the J end by 3 bases, with 10 bases between. This CDR3 comprises 13 residues. The DNA of the CDR3 is TGTGCCAGCAGTAGTTTTGGAGACACTGAAGCTTTCTTT. Its translation: CASSSFGDTEAFF.

This clonotype was detected many times. The genes are TRBV5-1 and TRBJ2-1, with 9 bases identical to TRBD1. The germline CDR1 and CDR2 sequences are SGHRS and YFSETQ. The CDR3 consists of 14 residues. Trimming at V came to 4 bases and at J to 5 bases, leaving 4 bases not matched to a gene. The CDR3 region has the DNA TGCGCCAGCAGCGGCGGGGACAGGGACAATGAGCAGTTCTTC. Protein product: CASSGGDRDNEQFF.

This clonotype was recorded many times. The V call is TRBV5-1, the J call TRBJ2-3; D is unclear. Trimming pared 3 bases from V and 6 bases from J, leaving 8 bases between. CDR1 and CDR2 (germline): SGHRS, YFSETQ. The CDR3 loop spans 12 amino acids. CDR3 loop: CASSSDGDTQYF. The CDR3 nucleotides are TGCGCCAGCAGCTCTGACGGGGATACGCAGTATTTT.

This clonotype was observed many times. The chain is built from TRBV18 and TRBJ1-1; D perhaps matches TRBD1 (5 bases). CDR3 length: 14 amino acids. The V gene's germline CDR1 is KGHSH and CDR2 LQKENI. V lost 0 bases and J 4 bases, leaving 9 bases between the germline ends. Here the CDR3 DNA reads TGTGCCAGCTCACCACCGGGGGAGGTCACTGAAGCTTTCTTT. It translates to CASSPPGEVTEAFF.

This clonotype was seen ten or more times. The chain has TRBV5-6 and TRBJ1-5; D possibly corresponds to TRBD1 (6 bases). Trimming removed 1 base at V and 3 bases at J, with 8 bases between. The CDR3 spans 14 residues. CDR1 is SGHDT and CDR2 is YYEEEE in the germline V gene. The CDR3 DNA sequence: TGTGCCAGCAGCTTGAGGGGGAACAATCAGCCCCAGCATTTT. It is translated as CASSLRGNNQPQHF.

This clonotype was counted ten times or more. The V gene is TRBV7-3, the J gene TRBJ2-2; the match to TRBD1 covers 10 bases. This CDR3 is built from 15 residues. The germline gives CDR1 SGHTA, CDR2 FQGTGA. Trimming cost V 2 bases and J 3 bases; bases outside gene matches: 0. The chain's CDR3 is CASSLGTGDTGELFF. In DNA, the CDR3 is TGTGCCAGCAGCTTAGGGACAGGGGACACCGGGGAGCTGTTTTTT.

This clonotype was counted at least ten times. The chain links TRBV7-9 to TRBJ1-1, with 8 bases fitting TRBD1. The CDR3 spans 12 residues. The V segment lost 5 bases and the J segment 6 bases; nucleotides outside the gene matches: 2. CDR1 SEHNR and CDR2 FQNEAQ come from the germline V gene (reference sequence). The CDR3, as DNA: TGTGCCAGCAGCACACAGGGGGCTGAAGCTTTCTTT. It translates to CASSTQGAEAFF.

In its sample, this clonotype was seen many times. The J gene is TRBJ2-1, the V gene TRBV7-3; 13 positions match TRBD2. This CDR3 is 15 amino acids long. With 1 base clipped from V and 15 bases from J, the junction kept 9 bases outside the gene matches. The germline CDR1 and CDR2 sequences are SGHTA and FQGTGA. CDR3 DNA: TGTGCCAGCAGCTTAATGGGCGGACTAGCGGGGGTTCTGTTCTTC. This translates into CASSLMGGLAGVLFF. The whole variable domain, remainder taken from reference TRBV7-3 and TRBJ2-1, is GAGVSQTPSNKVTEKGKYVELRCDPISGHTALYWYRQSLGQGPEFLIYFQGTGAADDSGLPNDRFFAVRPEGSVSTLKIQRTERGDSAVYLCASSLMGGLAGVLFFGPGTRLTVL.

This clonotype was detected many times. Here the CDR3 DNA reads TGTGCCAGCAGCAACCGGGACAAAGGGATCCCCGGGGAGCTGTTTTTT. Amino acid sequence: CASSNRDKGIPGELFF. The chain has TRBV11-2 and TRBJ2-2, with a possible D match to TRBD1 (6 bases). Germline-derived CDR1 and CDR2 are SGHAT and FQNNGV. The V gene lost 5 bases and the J gene lost 6 bases, with 19 bases spanning the gap. CDR3 length equals 16 residues.